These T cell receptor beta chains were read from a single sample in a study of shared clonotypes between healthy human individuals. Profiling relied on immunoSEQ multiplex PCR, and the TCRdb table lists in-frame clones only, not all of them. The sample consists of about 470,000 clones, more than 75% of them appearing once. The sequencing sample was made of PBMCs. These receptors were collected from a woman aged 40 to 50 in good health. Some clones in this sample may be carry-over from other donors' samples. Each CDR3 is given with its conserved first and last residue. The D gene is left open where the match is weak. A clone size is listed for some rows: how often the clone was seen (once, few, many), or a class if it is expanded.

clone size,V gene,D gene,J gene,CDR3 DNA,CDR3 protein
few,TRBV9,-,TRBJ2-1,TGTGCCAGCAGCGTAGGAAGCGGATACAATGAGCAGTTCTTC,CASSVGSGYNEQFF
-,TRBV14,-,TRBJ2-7,TGTGCCAGCAGCCCCCGGATCACCTACGAGCAGTACTTC,CASSPRITYEQYF
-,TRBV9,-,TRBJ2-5,TGTGCCAGCAGCGTAGTCCCGGATCGGGAGACCCAGTACTTC,CASSVVPDRETQYF
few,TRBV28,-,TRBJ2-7,TGTGCCAGCAGGGTGGGCTACGAGCAGTACTTC,CASRVGYEQYF
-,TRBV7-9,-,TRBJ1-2,TGTGCCAGCAGTCCAATGGGGCACCCGGAGCCCTATGGCTACACCTTC,CASSPMGHPEPYGYTF
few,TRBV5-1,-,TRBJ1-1,TGCGCCAGCAGCTTGGAAGAGCTGAACACTGAAGCTTTCTTT,CASSLEELNTEAFF
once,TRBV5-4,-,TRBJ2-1,TGTGCCAGCAGCTTGGAGGACCTCAGCAATGAGCAGTTCTTC,CASSLEDLSNEQFF
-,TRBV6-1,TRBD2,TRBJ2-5,TGTGCCAGCAGTGAGGTAGCGGGAGGGGGTCGGGAGACCCAGTACTTC,CASSEVAGGGRETQYF
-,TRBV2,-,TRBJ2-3,TGTGCCAGCCGGACAGATACGCAGTATTTT,CASRTDTQYF
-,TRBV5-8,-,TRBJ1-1,TGTGCCAGCAGCTTGGCGCTTGTGGGACTGATGAACACTGAAGCTTTCTTT,CASSLALVGLMNTEAFF
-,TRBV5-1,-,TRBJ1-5,TGCGCCAGCAGCACCGACGGGGTTACCAATCAGCCCCAGCATTTT,CASSTDGVTNQPQHF
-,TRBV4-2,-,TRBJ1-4,TGTGCCAGCAGCCAATTAGGGGGGGCAACAAATGAAAAACTGTTTTTT,CASSQLGGATNEKLFF
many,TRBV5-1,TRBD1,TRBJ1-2,TGCGCCAGCAGCTTGGAGGCAGGGGGCTCGGGCGGCTACACCTTC,CASSLEAGGSGGYTF
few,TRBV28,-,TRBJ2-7,TGTGCCAGCGGAACGGGGGCACCAAGCGAGCAGTACTTC,CASGTGAPSEQYF
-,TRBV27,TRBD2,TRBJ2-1,TGTGCCAGCAGTTTAAAGGCTAGCGGGCATGAGCAGTTCTTC,CASSLKASGHEQFF
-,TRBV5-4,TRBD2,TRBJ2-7,TGTGCCAGCAGTACCGGGACTAGCGGTTACGAGCAGTACTTC,CASSTGTSGYEQYF
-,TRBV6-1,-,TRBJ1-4,TGTGCCAGCAGACCCAGGACAGCTAATGAAAAACTGTTTTTT,CASRPRTANEKLFF
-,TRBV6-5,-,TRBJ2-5,TGTGCCAGCAGTGTAAAAGAAGAACAAGAGACCCAGTACTTC,CASSVKEEQETQYF
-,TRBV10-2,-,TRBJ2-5,TGCGCCAGCAGTGAAGGGATGGAGACCCAGTACTTC,CASSEGMETQYF
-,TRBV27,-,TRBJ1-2,TGTGCCAGCAGTTCCGTTCGGGGCAGGTGGGGCTATGGCTACACCTTC,CASSSVRGRWGYGYTF
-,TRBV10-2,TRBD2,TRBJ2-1,TGCGCCAGCAGCGAAGCTGGACTAGCGGGAGTCCCCATGGATGAGCAGTTCTTC,CASSEAGLAGVPMDEQFF
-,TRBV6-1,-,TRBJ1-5,TGTGCCAGCAGTGAAGATCGGACGTTCGATCAGCCCCAGCATTTT,CASSEDRTFDQPQHF
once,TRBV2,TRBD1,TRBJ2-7,TGTGCCAGCAGTTTCGGGCAGGGGGACTACGAGCAGTACTTC,CASSFGQGDYEQYF
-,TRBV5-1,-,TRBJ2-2,TGCGCCAGCAGCCCCGGACAGATCACCGGGGAGCTGTTTTTT,CASSPGQITGELFF
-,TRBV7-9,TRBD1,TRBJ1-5,TGTGCCAGCAGCTCCGGACAGGGGGACCGAAATCAGCCCCAGCATTTT,CASSSGQGDRNQPQHF
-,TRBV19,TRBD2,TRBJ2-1,TGTGCCAGTAGTATAAGGCCTGGACTAGCGGGAGAGCAGTTCTTC,CASSIRPGLAGEQFF
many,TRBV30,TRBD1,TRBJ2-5,TGTGCCTGGACCCGGACAGGGAAAGAGACCCAGTACTTC,CAWTRTGKETQYF
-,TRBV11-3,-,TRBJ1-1,TGTGCCAGCAGTAGGGATGTGAACACTGAAGCTTTCTTT,CASSRDVNTEAFF
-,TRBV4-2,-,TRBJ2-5,TGTGCCAGCAGCCAAGATCCCCAAGAGACCCAGTACTTC,CASSQDPQETQYF
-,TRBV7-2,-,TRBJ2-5,TGTGCCAGCAGCCTTAGAGTCACGGGGGAGACCCAGTACTTC,CASSLRVTGETQYF
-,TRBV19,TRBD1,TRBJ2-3,TGTGCCAGTAGTATCGTGACAGGGACAGATACGCAGTATTTT,CASSIVTGTDTQYF
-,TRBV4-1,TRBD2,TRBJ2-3,TGCGCCAGCAGCCCCCTACCCACTAGCGGCAGACCAGATACGCAGTATTTT,CASSPLPTSGRPDTQYF
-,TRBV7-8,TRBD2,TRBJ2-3,TGTGCCAGCAGCCTTGGGACTAGCCACGGTACGCAGTATTTT,CASSLGTSHGTQYF
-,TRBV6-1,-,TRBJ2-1,TGTGCCAGCAGTGAATTCCTGGCCGCGGGATACAATGAGCAGTTCTTC,CASSEFLAAGYNEQFF
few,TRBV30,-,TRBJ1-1,TGTGCCGGCCTATTCCGGACTGAAGCTTTCTTT,CAGLFRTEAFF
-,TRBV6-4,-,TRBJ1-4,TGTGCCAGCACTGGGGTTGGGGTAACGCGACCTAAGGAAAAACTGTTTTTT,CASTGVGVTRPKEKLFF
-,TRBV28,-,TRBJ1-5,TGTGCCAGCAAGGACCCATATAGCAATCAGCCCCAGCATTTT,CASKDPYSNQPQHF
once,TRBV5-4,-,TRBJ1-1,TGTGCCAGCAGCTTTTTCAAGAACACTGAAGCTTTCTTT,CASSFFKNTEAFF
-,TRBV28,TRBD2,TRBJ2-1,TGTGCCAGCAGGCCCACTAGCGGGAGATCCTATGAGCAGTTCTTC,CASRPTSGRSYEQFF
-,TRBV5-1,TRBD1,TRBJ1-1,TGCGCCAGCAGCTACCTCTGGGGGGGACAGGGCACTGAAGCTTTCTTT,CASSYLWGGQGTEAFF
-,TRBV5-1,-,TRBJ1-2,TGCGCCAGCAGCGGGACTGAATATGGCTACACCTTC,CASSGTEYGYTF